The rows below give T cell receptor beta chains drawn from one sample of a study of T cells in Graves' hyperthyroidism and ophthalmopathy. MiXCR was run by TCRdb on the multiplex PCR reads, yielding one entry per CDR3 protein. The data show 600,000 to 850,000 distinct CDR3 sequences, around a sixth seen once. What was sequenced was blood. Receptors were obtained from a woman aged 45 to 65 with Graves' hyperthyroidism that later progressed to Graves' ophthalmopathy. CDR3s include the opening cysteine and the closing phenylalanine or tryptophan. A D gene is named only where the DNA matches it firmly. Where a row states a size, it is once, few, many or the class of an expanded clone; other rows omit it.

many	TRBD1	TRBV18	TRBJ1-5	CASSPRTTGSSNQPQHF	TGTGCCAGCTCACCACGGACGACAGGGTCTAGCAATCAGCCCCAGCATTTT
NA	NA	TRBV30	TRBJ2-5	CAGHSPQETQYF	TGTGCCGGTCATAGTCCCCAAGAGACCCAGTACTTC
few	NA	TRBV6-1	TRBJ1-1	CASSEYPMNTEAFF	TGTGCCAGCAGTGAATATCCGATGAACACTGAAGCTTTCTTT
NA	TRBD1	TRBV20-1	TRBJ2-6	CSIDRGPGANVLTF	TGCAGTATAGACAGGGGTCCTGGGGCCAACGTCCTGACTTTC
NA	NA	TRBV30	TRBJ1-3	CAWMLGSSGNTIYF	TGTGCCTGGATGCTCGGCTCCTCTGGAAACACCATATATTTT
NA	NA	TRBV7-3	TRBJ1-2	CASSPSGAFDYGYTF	TGTGCCAGCAGCCCGTCCGGGGCTTTTGACTATGGCTACACCTTC
few	NA	TRBV24-1	TRBJ1-2	CATSDPQAGNYGYTF	TGTGCCACCAGTGATCCTCAAGCAGGGAACTATGGCTACACCTTC
many	NA	TRBV9	TRBJ1-5	CASSVGDEYQPQHF	TGTGCCAGCAGCGTAGGAGACGAGTATCAGCCCCAGCATTTT
many	NA	TRBV11-1	TRBJ1-1	CASSTSRKELTEAFF	TGTGCCAGCAGCACAAGTCGGAAGGAGCTCACTGAAGCTTTCTTT
NA	NA	TRBV2	TRBJ2-4	CASMEGVAKNIQYF	TGTGCCAGCATGGAAGGTGTAGCCAAAAACATTCAGTACTTC
many	NA	TRBV12-3/TRBV12-4	TRBJ2-5	CASSWDFQETQYF	TGTGCCAGCAGCTGGGACTTCCAAGAGACCCAGTACTTC
few	NA	TRBV15	TRBJ1-2	CATSSDRRLSQSYGYTF	TGTGCCACCAGTTCCGACAGGCGGTTAAGCCAATCCTATGGCTACACCTTC
NA	TRBD1	TRBV13	TRBJ1-4	CASSHRGGPNEKLFF	TGTGCCAGCAGCCACAGGGGGGGGCCTAATGAAAAACTGTTTTTT
few	NA	TRBV10-3	TRBJ2-2	CAITPGANTGELFF	TGTGCCATCACGCCAGGCGCGAACACCGGGGAGCTGTTTTTT
few	TRBD2	TRBV6-1	TRBJ2-7	CASSEGVAGGPRGEQYF	TGTGCCAGCAGTGAAGGAGTAGCGGGGGGGCCGAGGGGGGAGCAGTACTTC
many	NA	TRBV18	TRBJ1-2	CASSPGRLGYTF	TGTGCCAGCTCACCTGGACGGTTAGGCTACACCTTC
many	NA	TRBV9	TRBJ1-2	CASSVGLSPRSHGYTF	TGTGCCAGCAGCGTAGGCCTCTCTCCCAGATCCCATGGCTACACCTTC
many	NA	TRBV5-6	TRBJ2-5	CASSLPGAPGTQYF	TGTGCCAGCAGCTTACCGGGGGCGCCGGGGACCCAGTACTTC
NA	NA	TRBV10-3	TRBJ1-1	CAISGANTEAFF	TGTGCCATCAGTGGGGCGAACACTGAAGCTTTCTTT
NA	NA	TRBV19	TRBJ1-1	CASSIGGRTTEAFF	TGTGCCAGTAGTATAGGGGGACGGACCACTGAAGCTTTCTTT
few	NA	TRBV6-5	TRBJ1-4	CASSYGGPVGGEKLFF	TGTGCCAGCAGTTACGGGGGCCCTGTCGGGGGTGAAAAACTGTTTTTT
NA	TRBD2	TRBV12-3/TRBV12-4	TRBJ2-3	CAGSQVGLATDTQYF	TGTGCCGGCAGTCAGGTGGGACTAGCCACAGATACGCAGTATTTT
NA	NA	TRBV20-1	TRBJ1-6	CSAKAREEAYNSPLHF	TGCAGTGCAAAGGCACGCGAGGAGGCCTATAATTCACCCCTCCACTTT
many	TRBD2	TRBV3-1	TRBJ2-5	CASSHTSGKETQYF	TGTGCCAGCAGCCATACTAGCGGGAAAGAGACCCAGTACTTC
NA	TRBD1	TRBV14	TRBJ1-6	CASNTDRGHSPLHF	TGTGCCAGCAACACAGACAGGGGGCATTCACCCCTCCACTTT
many	TRBD1	TRBV5-1	TRBJ2-5	CASYRQGPQETQYF	TGCGCCAGCTATCGACAGGGCCCCCAAGAGACCCAGTACTTC
many	NA	TRBV20-1	TRBJ1-1	CSARDYAGMNTEAFF	TGCAGTGCTAGAGATTACGCAGGGATGAACACTGAAGCTTTCTTT
few	TRBD1	TRBV25-1	TRBJ1-1	CASSEPPGGWGNTEAFF	TGTGCCAGCAGTGAACCACCAGGGGGCTGGGGTAACACTGAAGCTTTCTTT
NA	TRBD1	TRBV3-1	TRBJ1-2	CASSQTWDSYGYTF	TGTGCCAGCAGCCAGACCTGGGACAGCTATGGCTACACCTTC
many	NA	TRBV7-2	TRBJ2-1	CASKVPWDEQFF	TGTGCCAGCAAAGTTCCATGGGACGAGCAGTTCTTC
NA	TRBD1	TRBV7-2	TRBJ2-6	CARGQAGSGANVLTF	TGTGCCAGGGGACAGGCGGGATCTGGGGCCAACGTCCTGACTTTC
few	TRBD2	TRBV9	TRBJ2-1	CASSVGGGISYNEQFF	TGTGCCAGCAGCGTAGGGGGGGGAATCTCCTACAATGAGCAGTTCTTC
many	NA	TRBV5-1	TRBJ1-5	CASSLVPDNQPQHF	TGCGCCAGCAGCTTGGTACCAGACAATCAGCCCCAGCATTTT
NA	TRBD2	TRBV7-3	TRBJ2-3	CASSLYGGASDTQYF	TGTGCCAGCAGCTTATACGGGGGGGCCTCAGATACGCAGTATTTT
NA	NA	TRBV19	TRBJ1-1	CASIQEINTEAFF	TGTGCCAGTATACAGGAGATCAACACTGAAGCTTTCTTT
many	NA	TRBV7-9	TRBJ1-5	CASSPDYQPQHF	TGTGCCAGCAGCCCGGACTATCAGCCCCAGCATTTT
many	TRBD1	TRBV5-1	TRBJ2-7	CASSLEGADSYEQYF	TGCGCCAGCAGCTTGGAGGGGGCAGACTCCTACGAGCAGTACTTC
few	NA	TRBV7-3	TRBJ2-1	CASSLSTNNEQFF	TGTGCCAGCAGCTTATCCACAAACAATGAGCAGTTCTTC
few	NA	TRBV12-3/TRBV12-4	TRBJ2-1	CASSLSGERMYNEQFF	TGTGCCAGCAGTTTATCCGGGGAGCGAATGTACAATGAGCAGTTCTTC
NA	TRBD1	TRBV19	TRBJ2-5	CASSQGPETQYF	TGTGCCAGTTCACAGGGGCCAGAGACCCAGTACTTC
few	TRBD2	TRBV19	TRBJ2-1	CASSTSGGLYNEQFF	TGTGCCAGTAGTACTAGCGGGGGGCTCTACAATGAGCAGTTCTTC
many	NA	TRBV6-1	TRBJ1-1	CASRHEKGGHTEAFF	TGTGCCAGCAGGCACGAGAAAGGAGGCCACACTGAAGCTTTCTTT
NA	TRBD1	TRBV4-1	TRBJ2-3	CASSRTAAPGTGTAKTDTQYF	TGCGCCAGCAGCCGCACAGCTGCACCCGGGACCGGGACAGCCAAAACAGATACGCAGTATTTT
few	NA	TRBV7-6	TRBJ1-5	CASSLAGGANQPQHF	TGTGCCAGCAGCTTAGCGGGGGGGGCCAATCAGCCCCAGCATTTT
NA	NA	TRBV12-3/TRBV12-4	TRBJ2-1	CASSLHGSNEQFF	TGTGCCAGCAGTTTACACGGGAGCAATGAGCAGTTCTTC
many	NA	TRBV5-1	TRBJ2-2	CASSFLGVEGELFF	TGCGCCAGCAGCTTTCTGGGTGTAGAAGGGGAGCTGTTTTTT
few	NA	TRBV6-1	TRBJ2-7	CASSYYPDGSYEQYF	TGTGCCAGCAGTTATTACCCGGACGGGTCCTACGAGCAGTACTTC
NA	NA	TRBV7-2	TRBJ1-3	CASSRQSSGNTIYF	TGTGCCAGCAGCCGACAGAGCTCTGGAAACACCATATATTTT
NA	NA	TRBV5-1	TRBJ2-5	CASGSDGRDYMGETQYF	TGCGCCAGTGGATCGGACGGGCGAGACTACATGGGGGAGACCCAGTACTTC
few	TRBD1	TRBV24-1	TRBJ1-4	CATSPQGAGEKLFF	TGTGCCACCAGTCCCCAGGGGGCTGGTGAAAAACTGTTTTTT
many	TRBD1	TRBV2	TRBJ1-5	CASNLNLDRGGQPQHF	TGTGCCAGCAACCTCAACCTGGACAGGGGCGGACAGCCCCAGCATTTT
many	TRBD1	TRBV7-3	TRBJ2-5	CASSLGRGFQETQYF	TGTGCCAGCAGCTTAGGCAGGGGGTTCCAAGAGACCCAGTACTTC
few	TRBD2	TRBV5-1	TRBJ2-1	CASSLGPTSGDDEQFF	TGCGCCAGCAGCTTGGGCCCGACTAGCGGGGATGATGAGCAGTTCTTC
few	NA	TRBV5-8	TRBJ1-4	CASSKGTLWDEKLFF	TGTGCCAGCAGCAAGGGTACATTATGGGATGAAAAACTGTTTTTT
few	NA	TRBV7-6	TRBJ1-2	CASSLAGDAGYTF	TGTGCCAGCAGCTTAGCGGGAGATGCTGGCTACACCTTC